This TCR beta chain was obtained from a study of shared clonotypes between healthy human individuals. The CDR3 length is 15 residues. V was trimmed by 7 bases and J by 3 bases, leaving 18 bases between them. Germline assignment: CDR1 MDHEN and CDR2 SYDVKM. The study ran the assay at deep level. Some clones are missing from TCRdb's copy, which holds only in-frame ones; the method was immunoSEQ multiplex PCR. The repertoire holds some 500,000 clones, with around three quarters as singletons. The chain recombines TRBV28 with TRBJ2-5; D not resolved. The source is a woman between 35 and 50 years old in good health. Some clones in this sample may be carry-over from other donors' samples. Specimen: PBMCs. The CDR3 loop reads CASTPRGTVKETQYF. The DNA for the CDR3 is TGTGCCAGCACCCCCAGAGGAACAGTAAAAGAGACCCAGTACTTC.